This TCR beta chain was sequenced in a study of blood T cell repertoires in COVID-19. At the level of the study: Samples came from the United States, Italy and Spain, spanning acute and convalescent COVID-19. Sources were T cells, B-cell-depleted T cells, or PBMCs; the material itself was cDNA or gDNA.

Per the study methods: Quantification of nucleated cells was approximated via reference gene primer amplification. Generated by immunoSEQ multiplex PCR, the TCRdb table keeps only in-frame clones and is missing some. Clonal size and the V and J genes are those of that table, whereas D and trimming came from the DNA. The table has over 80,000 clones, around three quarters seen once; the top ten hold about 4.2%. Germline V CDR1 and CDR2: SEHNR, FQNEAQ (reference sequence). This CDR3 has 16 amino acids. V lost 1 base, J lost 5 bases, and 12 bases lay in between. The gene calls are TRBV7-9 and TRBJ1-6; D is unresolved. This TCR derives from a woman aged 50 to 60 with acute or convalescent COVID-19. Sequenced: peripheral blood. CDR3 region: CASSLVLARNNSPLHF. CDR3 nucleotides: TGTGCCAGCAGCTTAGTTCTGGCCAGAAATAATTCACCCCTCCACTTT. The full variable domain, rest sourced from reference TRBV7-9 and TRBJ1-6, is DTGVSQNPRHKITKRGQNVTFRCDPISEHNRLYWYRQTLGQGPEFLTYFQNEAQLEKSRLLSDRFSAERPKGSFSTLEIQRTEQGDSAMYLCASSLVLARNNSPLHFGNGTRLTVT.